A selection of T cell receptor beta chains follows, all from one sample in a study of beta chain features in type 1 diabetes. Data came from immunoSEQ multiplex PCR; TCRdb stores just in-frame clones and leaves some out. The sample consists of more than 550,000 clones, over 12% of them appearing once. Sample: naive CD4+ T cells from blood. These receptors were taken from a man younger than 35 with type 1 diabetes. The CDR3 runs from the conserved cysteine through the conserved F or W. The order of the fields is J gene, D gene, V gene, clone size, CDR3 DNA, CDR3 protein. A D gene is named only where the DNA matches it firmly. Clone size appears in some rows only: once, few, many, or a class for an expanded clone.

J: TRBJ2-5
D: TRBD2
V: TRBV9
size: NA
DNA: TGTGCCAGCAGCGCCGGGACTAGCGGGATCCAAGAGACCCAGTACTTC
CDR3: CASSAGTSGIQETQYF

J: TRBJ2-7
D: NA
V: TRBV5-6
size: few
DNA: TGTGCCAGCAGAAAGTCAGGGAACGAGCAGTACTTC
CDR3: CASRKSGNEQYF

J: TRBJ2-6
D: NA
V: TRBV27
size: NA
DNA: TGTGCCAGCAGTTTATGGGGCTCTGGGGCCAACGTCCTGACTTTC
CDR3: CASSLWGSGANVLTF

J: TRBJ1-3
D: NA
V: TRBV30
size: few
DNA: TGTGCCTGGAGTGTAATAGGGATGCGCTCTGGAAACACCATATATTTT
CDR3: CAWSVIGMRSGNTIYF

J: TRBJ1-1
D: NA
V: TRBV30
size: few
DNA: TGTGCCTGGAGGGGGACATCGAACACTGAAGCTTTCTTT
CDR3: CAWRGTSNTEAFF

J: TRBJ1-4
D: TRBD1
V: TRBV5-1
size: NA
DNA: TGCGCCAGCAGCTCCGGGACAGGGGAAAAACTGTTTTTT
CDR3: CASSSGTGEKLFF

J: TRBJ2-1
D: TRBD2
V: TRBV4-1
size: few
DNA: TGCGCCAGCAGCCGCTCCGGGACTAGCCCCCCGGCGGAGCAGTTCTTC
CDR3: CASSRSGTSPPAEQFF

J: TRBJ2-1
D: NA
V: TRBV20-1
size: few
DNA: TGCAGTGCCTCAGGGGGGCATGAGCAGTTCTTC
CDR3: CSASGGHEQFF

J: TRBJ1-4
D: NA
V: TRBV6-6
size: NA
DNA: TGTGCCAGCAAGGACCGGCAGGGGAAAAAGGAAAAACTGTTTTTT
CDR3: CASKDRQGKKEKLFF

J: TRBJ2-1
D: TRBD2
V: TRBV7-2
size: few
DNA: TGTGCCAGCAGCTCGGGACTAGCGGGAACGGAGCAGTTCTTC
CDR3: CASSSGLAGTEQFF

J: TRBJ1-1
D: NA
V: TRBV9
size: NA
DNA: TGTGCCAGCAGCGTAGCTACAGGGCTGAACACTGAAGCTTTCTTT
CDR3: CASSVATGLNTEAFF

J: TRBJ2-1
D: NA
V: TRBV11-2
size: few
DNA: TGTGCCAGCAGCTTAAGGGATCCCCATGAGCAGTTCTTC
CDR3: CASSLRDPHEQFF

J: TRBJ2-3
D: TRBD2
V: TRBV14
size: few
DNA: TGTGCCAGCAGCCGTAGCGGGAGGTTCGCAGATACGCAGTATTTT
CDR3: CASSRSGRFADTQYF

J: TRBJ2-1
D: NA
V: TRBV9
size: few
DNA: TGTGCCAGCAGCCTCACCGGGGGCCCCTACAATGAGCAGTTCTTC
CDR3: CASSLTGGPYNEQFF

J: TRBJ2-7
D: TRBD1
V: TRBV30
size: few
DNA: TGTGCCTGGAGGGACAGGGGAACCTACGAGCAGTACTTC
CDR3: CAWRDRGTYEQYF

J: TRBJ2-5
D: NA
V: TRBV21-1
size: NA
DNA: TGTGCCAGCAGCAATTGCTCCGGGACACTGTACCAAGAGACCCAGTACTTC
CDR3: CASSNCSGTLYQETQYF

J: TRBJ1-2
D: NA
V: TRBV18
size: NA
DNA: TGTGCCAGCTCACCCGAAGGGAACGCCTATGGCTACACCTTC
CDR3: CASSPEGNAYGYTF

J: TRBJ2-1
D: TRBD2
V: TRBV27
size: few
DNA: TGTGCCAGTTCACGGACGGCTAGCGGGGGATACAATGAGCAGTTCTTC
CDR3: CASSRTASGGYNEQFF

J: TRBJ1-5
D: TRBD1
V: TRBV30
size: few
DNA: TGTGCCTGGAGGACCCAGGGGGAGAACAATCAGCCCCAGCATTTT
CDR3: CAWRTQGENNQPQHF

J: TRBJ2-2
D: NA
V: TRBV5-4
size: few
DNA: TGTGCCAGCAGGGAAGGGGCTACGAACACCGGGGAGCTGTTTTTT
CDR3: CASREGATNTGELFF

J: TRBJ2-5
D: NA
V: TRBV29-1
size: NA
DNA: TGCAGCGTTGCAGACAGGATAGGCCACCAAGAGACCCAGTACTTC
CDR3: CSVADRIGHQETQYF

J: TRBJ2-2
D: NA
V: TRBV19
size: few
DNA: TGTGCCAGTAGTAAAACGGGCACCGGGGAGCTGTTTTTT
CDR3: CASSKTGTGELFF

J: TRBJ1-4
D: NA
V: TRBV5-1
size: NA
DNA: TGCGCCAGCAGCCCCCAGGCTCTCGGTGAAAAACTGTTTTTT
CDR3: CASSPQALGEKLFF

J: TRBJ1-2
D: TRBD1
V: TRBV2
size: once
DNA: TGTGCCAGCAGTGGACAGGGAAATGATGGCTACACCTTC
CDR3: CASSGQGNDGYTF

J: TRBJ1-5
D: NA
V: TRBV19
size: NA
DNA: TGTGCCAGTAATGGCAGGGCGGGACAGCCCCAGCATTTT
CDR3: CASNGRAGQPQHF

J: TRBJ2-2
D: NA
V: TRBV21-1
size: few
DNA: TGTGCCCCCCTCAGGGAACAGGGGAACACCGGGGAGCTGTTTTTT
CDR3: CAPLREQGNTGELFF

J: TRBJ1-4
D: NA
V: TRBV2
size: few
DNA: TGTGCCAGCAGTGTGGAGGTTGGTGAAAAACTGTTTTTT
CDR3: CASSVEVGEKLFF